Described below is a single T cell receptor (beta chain) sequence and its context. Its antigen is not yet known. No base quality values were provided; no much bigger clone lies one nucleotide off. The data stem from a study of Tregs in tolerant kidney transplant recipients (dated by TCRdb to between 2017 and 2020). Study-wide context: The study applied TCRbeta sequencing to find donor-specific regulatory T cells before combined kidney and bone marrow transplantation and then followed those same cells after transplant. In a few healthy controls, several methods of expanding Tregs specific for an allogeneic donor were compared by TCRbeta repertoire sequencing. Study-wide findings and limitations: Expanding Tregs with activated donor B cells appeared to identify the most biologically relevant and donor-specific TCRbeta repertoire. Because the study included only a small number of patients, the results must be confirmed in larger populations and under other immunosuppression protocols. Biological reproducibility was not directly addressed, though technical replication error appeared minimal.

For TCRbeta CDR3 sequencing, genomic DNA from the sorted cells was extracted using the QIAGEN DNeasy Blood and Tissue Kit. High-throughput TCRbeta CDR3 sequencing was carried out commercially through immunoSEQ, with PCR amplification with bias correction and internal controls included. The study's own analysis went as follows. Unique productive TCRbeta sequences were defined by CDR3 nucleotide sequence where primers matched, and otherwise by CDR3 amino acid sequence together with Vbeta and Jbeta genes. Sorting error was corrected by removing sequences shared between sorted populations at a frequency ratio of 2:1 or less, and the remaining shared sequences were assigned to the higher population. A sequence counted as donor-reactive if, in CFSE-low cells, the sequence had a frequency of at least 0.01% and was expanded at least 5-fold compared with unstimulated cells. Jensen-Shannon divergence, calculated on the top 100 TCRbeta sequences ranked by frequency, was used to quantify repertoire divergence. For samples with multiple sequencing runs, sorting error was corrected separately for each run before the runs were pooled. In TCRdb, the immuneACCESS table is reduced to in-frame sequences with V and J assigned. These tables do not hold every clone; where another copy was compared, an unresolved V gene accounts for under half, and the others remain unexplained. That table is the source of V, J and clone size, and D and trimming were worked out from the DNA. This sample holds 40,000 to 50,000 clones; roughly nine tenths were observed only once. The ten top clones hold 0.7% of the sample.

Unstimulated Tregs (CD4+CD25+CD127-), CD4+ non-Tregs (CD4+CD25-), CD4 and CD8 cells were FACS-sorted from thawed PBMCs. Prior to Treg sorting, thawed PBMCs were rested overnight at 37 degrees C with 200 to 250 IU/ml IL-2. Healthy control blood was obtained either as purchased buffy coats or from healthy volunteers. Healthy control blood was separated into PBMCs by Ficoll density gradient and cryopreserved, and patient PBMCs were collected both before and after transplant. V lost 1 base and J lost 7 bases, and the count of bases not matched to a germline gene is 6. CDR1 and CDR2 (SGHAT, FQDESV) derive from the germline V gene (reference sequence). The CDR3 numbers 16 residues from cysteine through phenylalanine. Solely the CDR3 DNA is kept, with 48 bases framed from the first base.

The sequence derives from a human donor in good health. Sequencing was done on a sample of Tregs from blood. The chain is assembled from TRBV11-1 and TRBJ2-1, and 11 bases in between align with TRBD2. The CDR3 region: CASSLETSGTGNEQFF. The DNA reads TGTGCCAGCAGCTTAGAGACTAGCGGGACGGGGAATGAGCAGTTCTTC.